One T cell receptor beta chain is described in this entry. V dropped 5 bases and J dropped 0 bases, with 18 bases sitting between them. The CDR3 consists of 17 residues. CDR1 LNHNV and CDR2 YYDKDF come from the germline V gene (reference sequence). The data originate from a study of shared clonotypes between healthy human individuals. Method: immunoSEQ multiplex PCR; TCRdb's copy keeps in-frame clones and lacks some. The sample carries under 1 million clones, about 96% recorded once. Naive CD8 isolation took CD45RO-negative cells positively selected for CCR7 and excluded terminally differentiated effector memory CD45RA+ cells.

V usage is TRBV15 and J usage is TRBJ2-3; D gene uncertain. The TCR comes from a young man in good health. Specimen: naive CD8+ T cells sorted from blood. The CDR3 nucleotides read TGTGCCACCAGCCCAACTACGACTCGGCTTAGCACAGATACGCAGTATTTT. The encoded protein is CATSPTTTRLSTDTQYF.